These 25 T cell receptor beta chains originate from one sample sequenced in a study of T cell changes during pregnancy in multiple sclerosis. Data came from immunoSEQ multiplex PCR; TCRdb stores just in-frame clones and leaves some out. This table has under 110,000 clones, 92% appearing once. The sample here was peripheral blood, taken after pregnancy. These receptors all come from a female donor with multiple sclerosis, enrolled in a pregnancy study.

The chain has TRBV28 and TRBJ2-1; 10 nucleotides match TRBD1. The germline V gene has CDR1 MDHEN and CDR2 SYDVKM. The CDR3 runs to 15 residues. J lost 7 bases, V lost 4 bases, and 7 bases had no gene match. This chain's CDR3 is CASSSGTGARNEQFF. In DNA, the CDR3 is TGTGCCAGCAGTTCGGGGACAGGGGCGAGAAATGAGCAGTTCTTC. The full variable domain, in which reference TRBV28 and TRBJ2-1 provide the parts outside the CDR3, is DVKVTQSSRYLVKRTGEKVFLECVQDMDHENMFWYRQDPGLGLRLIYFSYDVKMKEKGDIPEGYSVSREKKERFSLILESASTNQTSMYLCASSSGTGARNEQFFGPGTRLTVL.

The CDR3 region is CASSLAGGVNQPQHF. In nucleotides, the CDR3 is TGTGCCAGCAGCTTGGCAGGAGGGGTTAATCAGCCCCAGCATTTT. The chain couples TRBV5-8 to TRBJ1-5; perhaps TRBD1 as D (5 bases). Trimming pared 0 bases from V and 4 bases from J, leaving 11 bases between. Germline V gives CDR1 SGHTS, CDR2 YDEGEE. The CDR3 is made up of 15 amino acids.

The V and J genes are TRBV5-5 and TRBJ1-2, with 7 positions matching TRBD1. The ends lost 3 bases at V and 5 bases at J; junction bases unmatched: 4. CDR3 length: 13 amino acids. Germline values: CDR1 SGHKS, CDR2 YYEKEE (reference sequence). The CDR3 DNA reads as TGTGCCAGCAGCTCGGGACAGAATTATGGCTACACCTTC. It encodes CASSSGQNYGYTF.

This clone was seen a handful of times. The CDR3 sequence: CASKSERRDNEQFF. The CDR3 nucleotides read TGTGCCAGCAAGAGCGAGCGGAGAGACAATGAGCAGTTCTTC. The rearrangement uses TRBV7-8 and TRBJ2-1; D is possibly TRBD2 (5 bases). V lost 7 bases and J lost 5, with 15 bases in between. The CDR3 runs to 14 residues. From germline, CDR1 is SGHVS and CDR2 FQNEAQ.

The genes are TRBV27 and TRBJ2-4; D gene ambiguous. The length of the CDR3 is 13 residues. Germline lookup yields CDR1 MNHEY and CDR2 SMNVEV (reference sequence). The V end was cut by 0 bases, the J end by 4 bases, with 4 bases between. CDR3 sequence reads: CASSLSRKNIQYF. Written as DNA, the CDR3 is TGTGCCAGCAGTTTATCCAGGAAAAACATTCAGTACTTC.

The chain combines TRBV11-2 with TRBJ2-7, with a possible D match to TRBD2 (6 bases). CDR1 is SGHAT and CDR2 is FQNNGV in the germline V gene. The V end lost 5 bases, the J end lost 4 bases, and 15 bases lay between the germline ends. The CDR3 runs 14 residues. CDR3: CASSSRVGGYEQYF. The CDR3 DNA sequence: TGTGCCAGCAGCAGTAGAGTGGGGGGTTACGAGCAGTACTTC. The variable domain in full, completed from reference TRBV11-2 and TRBJ2-7, reads EAGVAQSPRYKIIEKRQSVAFWCNPISGHATLYWYQQILGQGPKLLIQFQNNGVVDDSQLPKDRFSAERLKGVDSTLKIQPAKLEDSAVYLCASSSRVGGYEQYFGPGTRLTVT.

V gene TRBV21-1 combines with J gene TRBJ1-5. TRBV21-1 is deemed a pseudogene. This CDR3 has 18 residues. The CDR3 DNA follows: TGTGCCAGCAGCAAAGCCCGCGTCCCGGGGGGACCTTGTCAGCCCCAGCATTTT. Translated, it gives CASSKARVPGGPCQPQHF.

This clone appeared a single time. The rearrangement joins TRBV6-1 to TRBJ2-6; D remains ambiguous. The CDR3 contains 16 residues. Germline CDR1 MNHNS, CDR2 SASEGT. The V end was cut by 2 bases, the J end by 4 bases, with 12 bases between. The chain's CDR3 is CASSENLLPGANVLTF. CDR3 DNA sequence: TGTGCCAGCAGTGAAAACTTGCTCCCAGGGGCCAACGTCCTGACTTTC.

This rearrangement joins TRBV4-2 to TRBJ2-3; 9 positions match TRBD2. Germline CDR1 and CDR2: LGHNA and YNFKEQ. The trim removed 0 bases at V and 4 bases at J, leaving 17 bases unmatched. The CDR3 has 20 amino acids. The CDR3 loop is CASSQDHLAGITDYPDTQYF. The CDR3 DNA reads as TGTGCCAGCAGCCAAGATCACCTAGCGGGAATCACCGATTACCCAGATACGCAGTATTTT.

The chain carries TRBV19 and TRBJ1-4; possibly TRBD1 for D (6 bases). The CDR3 sequence is 17 residues long. The germline gives CDR1 LNHDA, CDR2 SQIVND (reference sequence). V gave up 8 bases and J gave up 0 bases, with 19 bases separating them. CDR3 DNA: TGTGCCAGTCAGGGCCCGGGACACGTTGCAACTAATGAAAAACTGTTTTTT. This translates into CASQGPGHVATNEKLFF.

V gene TRBV10-3 combines with J gene TRBJ2-7; 7 nucleotides agree with TRBD2. The CDR3 contains 17 residues. Germline-derived CDR1 and CDR2 are ENHRY and SYGVKD. V lost 1 base, J lost 1 base, and 10 bases stayed unmatched. Here the CDR3 reads CAISEWGGGLSSYEQYF. DNA for the CDR3: TGTGCCATCAGTGAGTGGGGGGGAGGGCTTTCATCCTACGAGCAGTACTTC.

The count of this clone is one. CDR3 region: CASSGIQGRKETQYF. CDR3 coding DNA: TGTGCCAGCAGTGGTATACAGGGAAGGAAAGAGACCCAGTACTTC. V is TRBV6-1 and J is TRBJ2-5, with a weak D call TRBD1 (6 bases). The CDR3 runs 15 residues. V was pared by 4 bases and J by 3 bases, with 15 bases between. Germline assignment: CDR1 MNHNS and CDR2 SASEGT.

The chain has TRBV2 and TRBJ2-1; unclear D gene. Germline V lookup: CDR1 SNHLY, CDR2 FYNNEI. The CDR3 length is 12 residues. Trimming left V 6 bases short and J 6 bases short, with 9 bases between. The CDR3 here is CASRLVGNEQFF. Written as DNA, the CDR3 is TGTGCCAGCAGGCTAGTGGGCAATGAGCAGTTCTTC.

The chain combines TRBV7-9 with TRBJ2-7; D gene uncertain. This CDR3 region has 13 residues. Germline lookup yields CDR1 SEHNR and CDR2 FQNEAQ (reference sequence). V was pared by 4 bases and J by 3 bases, with 10 bases between. The CDR3, as DNA: TGTGCCAGCAGCTCAAACAGAGTCTACGAGCAGTACTTC. This translates into CASSSNRVYEQYF. The variable domain in full, with the rest retrieved from reference TRBV7-9 and TRBJ2-7, is DTGVSQNPRHKITKRGQNVTFRCDPISEHNRLYWYRQTLGQGPEFLTYFQNEAQLEKSRLLSDRFSAERPKGSFSTLEIQRTEQGDSAMYLCASSSNRVYEQYFGPGTRLTVT.

Here the CDR3 reads CASSLGRTSDNEQFF. CDR3 DNA sequence: TGTGCCAGCAGCTTGGGCCGGACTAGCGACAATGAGCAGTTCTTC. The chain joins TRBV5-4 to TRBJ2-1, with TRBD2 matching 9 bases. The CDR3 spans 15 residues. The junction had 3 bases not matched to a gene; V was cut back by 0 bases and J by 5 bases. Germline CDR1 reads SGHNT; CDR2 reads YYREEE (reference sequence).

The chain joins TRBV7-2 to TRBJ1-2; D unresolved. Germline V lookup: CDR1 SGHTA, CDR2 FQGNSA. The CDR3 is made up of 12 amino acids. Trimming cost V 5 bases and J 4 bases, with 8 bases left between them. The CDR3 DNA is TGTGCCAGCAGCGAAGGAGGCTATGGCTACACCTTC. It codes for CASSEGGYGYTF.

The chain joins TRBV5-1 to TRBJ1-2; a weak D match, TRBD1 (6 bases). CDR3 size: 16 residues. With 2 bases removed from V and 3 bases from J, the gap between germline ends came to 17 bases. Germline loops: CDR1 SGHRS, CDR2 YFSETQ. The chain's CDR3 is CASSLAALTGDYGYTF. In nucleotides, the CDR3 is TGCGCCAGCAGCTTAGCCGCGTTGACAGGCGACTATGGCTACACCTTC. The entire variable domain, with the rest obtained from reference TRBV5-1 and TRBJ1-2, is as follows: KAGVTQTPRYLIKTRGQQVTLSCSPISGHRSVSWYQQTPGQGLQFLFEYFSETQRNKGNFPGRFSGRQFSNSRSEMNVSTLELGDSALYLCASSLAALTGDYGYTFGSGTRLTVV.

This rearrangement joins TRBV7-8 to TRBJ1-6; tentative D call: TRBD1 (6 bases). The CDR3 extends over 15 amino acids. The germline V and J ends were trimmed by 1 base and 8 bases, with 12 bases remaining between them. Germline CDR1 and CDR2: SGHVS and FQNEAQ. The CDR3 DNA follows: TGTGCCAGCAGCTTAGAGGGGGATGTTGATTCACCCCTCCACTTT. Translating it yields CASSLEGDVDSPLHF.

This chain joins TRBV5-5 and TRBJ2-3; 9 bases line up with TRBD2. V lost 0 bases and J lost 4; bases outside the gene matches: 3. The germline V gene encodes CDR1 SGHKS and CDR2 YYEKEE (reference sequence). This CDR3 region has 15 residues. For the CDR3, the DNA is TGTGCCAGCAGCTTGGTGGCTAGCGGGGCAGATACGCAGTATTTT. Protein: CASSLVASGADTQYF.

The CDR3 is CASSPRPGNTIYF. DNA for the CDR3: TGTGCCAGCAGTCCGCGGCCCGGAAACACCATATATTTT. This sequence joins TRBV6-5 and TRBJ1-3; D gene unclear. V lost 5 bases, J lost 4 bases, and 9 bases lay in between. The CDR3 is 13 amino acids. Germline V CDR1 and CDR2: MNHEY, SVGAGI.

V is TRBV5-1 and J is TRBJ2-7, with D maybe TRBD1 (5 bases). Germline loops: CDR1 SGHRS, CDR2 YFSETQ. The CDR3 extends over 13 amino acids. Trimming cost V 5 bases and J 1 base, with 10 bases left between them. Here the CDR3 reads CASRQTASYEQYF. The CDR3 DNA reads TGCGCCAGCAGGCAGACAGCGTCCTACGAGCAGTACTTC.

In its sample, this clone was seen once. V and J are TRBV6-5 and TRBJ1-3; D remains ambiguous. Germline CDR1 and CDR2: MNHEY and SVGAGI. Deletions cut 6 bases from V and 4 bases from J, with 13 bases between. The CDR3 is 14 amino acids. This CDR3 is CASSQPGSGNTIYF. CDR3 in DNA: TGTGCCAGCAGCCAGCCGGGGTCGGGAAACACCATATATTTT.

V usage is TRBV6-5 and J usage is TRBJ2-7, with TRBD2 matching 7 bases. The V segment lost 10 bases and the J segment 0 bases; nucleotides outside the gene matches: 12. This CDR3 spans 15 amino acids. Germline CDR1 MNHEY, CDR2 SVGAGI. In DNA, the CDR3 is TGTGCCACCACGAAGGCGGGGGACCCCTCCTACGAGCAGTACTTC. It specifies CATTKAGDPSYEQYF.

This chain uses TRBV2 with TRBJ1-1; 9 bases fit TRBD1. Germline V gives CDR1 SNHLY, CDR2 FYNNEI. The V segment lost 6 bases and the J segment 1 base; nucleotides outside the gene matches: 0. CDR3 length: 13 residues. This chain's CDR3 is CASRGQGNTEAFF. CDR3 DNA: TGTGCCAGCAGGGGACAGGGGAACACTGAAGCTTTCTTT.

V and J are TRBV9 and TRBJ2-1; D gene unclear. Germline CDR1 reads SGDLS; CDR2 reads YYNGEE. The CDR3 spans 14 residues. The V end was cut by 3 bases, the J end by 2 bases, with 9 bases between. CDR3: CASSAPVAYNEQFF. In nucleotides, the CDR3 is TGTGCCAGCAGCGCCCCTGTCGCCTACAATGAGCAGTTCTTC.